This is a list of T cell receptor beta chains from one sample in a study of blood T cell repertoires in COVID-19. The data were produced by immunoSEQ multiplex PCR, yet TCRdb's version contains in-frame clones alone and is incomplete. The data hold over 150,000 clones, with over 70% observed a single time. The sample comprised peripheral blood. Every receptor here comes from a woman aged 40 to 49 with COVID-19, enrolled during active disease. The CDR3 runs from the conserved cysteine through the conserved F or W. Fields, in order: J gene, V gene, clone size, CDR3 protein. Clone size is not always given. Where it is, it says once, few, many or a class for expanded clones.

J: TRBJ2-3
V: TRBV19
size: NA
CDR3: CASSIATNTDTQYF

J: TRBJ1-4
V: TRBV20-1
size: NA
CDR3: CSAWGEKLFF

J: TRBJ1-2
V: TRBV10-1
size: NA
CDR3: CASSERGYRTANYGYTF

J: TRBJ2-3
V: TRBV24-1
size: NA
CDR3: CATSDSNTDTQYF

J: TRBJ1-2
V: TRBV4-2
size: NA
CDR3: CASSQDGGAADGYTF

J: TRBJ1-3
V: TRBV3-1/TRBV3-2
size: NA
CDR3: CASSQGGDRFDTIYF

J: TRBJ2-3
V: TRBV9
size: NA
CDR3: CASSGHPLLAGASTDTQYF

J: TRBJ2-7
V: TRBV5-1
size: NA
CDR3: CASSGPGLTTGAYEQYF

J: TRBJ1-2
V: TRBV27
size: NA
CDR3: CASSLIAGQGFYGYTF

J: TRBJ1-5
V: TRBV11-2
size: NA
CDR3: CASSWRDRNQPQHF

J: TRBJ2-3
V: TRBV2
size: once
CDR3: CASSFLTGSSTDTQYF

J: TRBJ1-5
V: TRBV6-6
size: NA
CDR3: CASSYPGQGGGQPQHF

J: TRBJ2-1
V: TRBV6-6
size: NA
CDR3: CASSFLRTYDNEQFF

J: TRBJ1-2
V: TRBV5-6
size: NA
CDR3: CASSLGGRDGYTF

J: TRBJ1-1
V: TRBV5-1
size: NA
CDR3: CASSLNRQGGDTEAFF

J: TRBJ1-6
V: TRBV5-1
size: NA
CDR3: CASSQGTGGYINSPLHF

J: TRBJ2-5
V: TRBV5-1
size: once
CDR3: CASSRTSGGARETQYF

J: TRBJ2-2
V: TRBV6-4
size: NA
CDR3: CASSVTSGEAGELFF

J: TRBJ2-7
V: TRBV9
size: NA
CDR3: CASSVAGQGDYEQYF

J: TRBJ1-4
V: TRBV24-1
size: NA
CDR3: CATSAEDLAGNEKLFF

J: TRBJ2-5
V: TRBV5-1
size: NA
CDR3: CASSLSGKETQYF

J: TRBJ2-1
V: TRBV28
size: once
CDR3: CASSRGGPYNEQFF

J: TRBJ2-3
V: TRBV6-4
size: NA
CDR3: CASSALTGGGTDTQYF

J: TRBJ1-3
V: TRBV4-1
size: NA
CDR3: CASSQASAPGRPIYF

J: TRBJ2-7
V: TRBV4-1
size: NA
CDR3: CASSLLAAYEQYF

J: TRBJ2-7
V: TRBV5-6
size: NA
CDR3: CASSFRNSLDEQYF

J: TRBJ2-7
V: TRBV10-3
size: NA
CDR3: CAISEGTPYEQYF

J: TRBJ2-1
V: TRBV28
size: NA
CDR3: CASSLPRVVEFF

J: TRBJ2-1
V: TRBV6-6
size: NA
CDR3: CASSPSGRPYNEQFF

J: TRBJ1-1
V: TRBV5-4
size: NA
CDR3: CASSFGSEYTEAFF

J: TRBJ1-1
V: TRBV29-1
size: NA
CDR3: CSVEPGGKWTEAFF

J: TRBJ1-4
V: TRBV6-5
size: NA
CDR3: CASSYSAGQGKLFF

J: TRBJ1-2
V: TRBV19
size: NA
CDR3: CASSIWAGGHGYTF

J: TRBJ2-3
V: TRBV21-1
size: NA
CDR3: CASSSGQSTDTQYF

J: TRBJ2-3
V: TRBV6-6
size: once
CDR3: CASSYRPTGGKDTQYF

J: TRBJ2-3
V: TRBV18
size: NA
CDR3: CASSLNWREADTQYF

J: TRBJ1-1
V: TRBV7-6
size: NA
CDR3: CASSLVGGLRRYTEAFF

J: TRBJ2-1
V: TRBV9
size: NA
CDR3: CASSVGGRRLAGDEQFF

J: TRBJ2-3
V: TRBV6-2/TRBV6-3
size: NA
CDR3: CASSSAGGHTDTQYF

J: TRBJ2-5
V: TRBV5-4
size: NA
CDR3: CASSPLAGVGETQYF

J: TRBJ2-5
V: TRBV2
size: NA
CDR3: CASSELDRETQYF

J: TRBJ1-1
V: TRBV5-1
size: NA
CDR3: CASSLEIPGENTEAFF

J: TRBJ1-4
V: TRBV6-5
size: NA
CDR3: CASKPRGGTNEKLFF

J: TRBJ2-4
V: TRBV7-9
size: NA
CDR3: CASSRTGGTKNIQYF

J: TRBJ1-5
V: TRBV5-3
size: NA
CDR3: CARSPSRDRGYGCQPQHF

J: TRBJ1-3
V: TRBV10-1
size: NA
CDR3: CASSETASGSGNTIYF

J: TRBJ2-6
V: TRBV18
size: NA
CDR3: CASSPRAQGVSGANVLTF

J: TRBJ2-1
V: TRBV3-1/TRBV3-2
size: NA
CDR3: CASSSSGQGADEQFF

J: TRBJ1-2
V: TRBV28
size: NA
CDR3: CASRTTGGYGYTF

J: TRBJ1-4
V: TRBV7-9
size: NA
CDR3: CASSLQSPGAPNEKLFF

J: TRBJ2-1
V: TRBV19
size: NA
CDR3: CASSLWELPPNEQFF

J: TRBJ1-2
V: TRBV15
size: NA
CDR3: CATSRAYRGGYTF

J: TRBJ2-7
V: TRBV19
size: NA
CDR3: CASMYREGYEQYF

J: TRBJ1-1
V: TRBV24-1
size: NA
CDR3: CATSELTITEAFF

J: TRBJ1-4
V: TRBV18
size: NA
CDR3: CASSEATNEKLFF

J: TRBJ2-7
V: TRBV28
size: few
CDR3: CASSPSGTRGYEQYF

J: TRBJ2-1
V: TRBV18
size: once
CDR3: CASSPGLPSNEQFF